This T cell receptor (beta chain) was recorded in a study of patients and donors after allogeneic stem cell transplantation. This clonotype showed up many times. CDR1 is DFQATT and CDR2 is SNEGSKA in the germline V gene (reference sequence). The CDR3 is 15 residues long. V lost 0 bases and J 0 bases, leaving 9 bases between the germline ends. TCRdb ran MiXCR on the RT-PCR reads and lists one entry per CDR3 protein. Found here are about 230,000 distinct CDR3 sequences, roughly 13% of them singletons; the top ten hold around a tenth. Sequencing input: blood, either unsorted or a sorted T cell fraction (not recorded which). The rearrangement uses TRBV20-1 and TRBJ1-3, with no clear D. The TCR comes from a human donor who was either an allogeneic HSCT recipient or a stem cell or donor lymphocyte infusion donor (not recorded which). It is not recorded whose cells these are; they may come from a transplant donor. DNA for the CDR3: TGCAGTGCTAGAGACAGTGAAAGCTCTGGAAACACCATATATTTT. Residues: CSARDSESSGNTIYF.